This paragraph reports one T cell receptor (beta chain). The CDR3 loop spans 13 amino acids. The V end was cut by 6 bases, the J end by 2 bases, with 11 bases between. Germline V gene data show CDR1 as LNHDA and CDR2 as SQIVND (reference sequence). Relapse after autologous stem cell transplantation occurred in every patient, and brentuximab vedotin exposure varied. This entry is derived from a study of PD-1 blockade in classical Hodgkin lymphoma. The data were produced by immunoSEQ multiplex PCR, yet TCRdb's version contains in-frame clones alone and is incomplete. Of 11,000 to 15,000 clones listed, about 83% are singletons.

The specimen was peripheral blood mononuclear cells (PBMCs), collected before the second cycle of nivolumab. This sequence joins TRBV19 and TRBJ2-7; D gene unclear. This receptor was identified in a human donor with classical Hodgkin lymphoma. The DNA of the CDR3 is TGTGCCAGTAGCGCGACCCCGGCCTACGAGCAGTACTTC. It yields the protein CASSATPAYEQYF.